Described below is a single TCR beta chain sequence and its context. Its matching antigen is unknown. Added by template switching were UMIs that each held a 6-nucleotide sample barcode. Reanalyzing the 5' RACE reads, TCRdb keeps one entry per CDR3 protein, without DNA. This repertoire includes 160,000 or so distinct CDR3 sequences. This sample is drawn from a study of monozygotic twins with inflammatory bowel disease. Study-wide findings and caveats: Fewer clonotypes were shared with others by IBD patients than by healthy twins, especially with disease activity.

This sequence originates from a human donor with ulcerative colitis or Crohn's disease, or a healthy co-twin of an affected twin (not recorded which). The sample consisted of blood.

The CDR3 is CASSTGGGQPQHF. This sequence joins TRBV19 and TRBJ1-5; TCRdb's D call of TRBD1 is untestable without DNA. Germline V gene sequence: CDR1 LNHDA, CDR2 SQIVND (reference sequence). This CDR3 has 13 amino acids.